There are many counts of the clone carrying this T cell receptor beta chain. Its antigen is unidentified. The data belong to a study of molecular identifiers for immune sequencing clone quantification. Whole-study context: Replicates involved a five-way split of RNA from about 19,000 or 110,000 naive CD8 cells, with sequencing of four. Overall study results and limits: Clone sizes that are highly expanded could be underestimated when identical TCR molecules share a barcode.

Germline V gene lookup returns CDR1 DFQATT and CDR2 SNEGSKA (reference sequence). Trimming removed 0 bases at V and 6 bases at J, with 23 bases between. This CDR3 has 17 amino acids. The authors gated naive CD8 T cells as CD8+CD4-CCR7+CD45RA+ for sorting. TCRdb ran MiXCR on the PCR reads and lists one entry per CDR3 protein. The table has about 640,000 distinct CDR3 sequences, about 20% seen once. The V call is TRBV20-1, the J call TRBJ1-1, with D uncertain. Input material: naive CD8+ T cells from blood, with Jurkat cell RNA spiked in. Subset described: FACS-sorted CD8+CD4-CCR7+CD45RA+ naive T cells. This TCR came from a human donor in good health. Some libraries in this study had Jurkat cell RNA spiked in. CDR3 protein: CSARDLGGLSGKAEAFF. DNA for the CDR3: TGCAGTGCTAGAGATTTAGGCGGTTTATCGGGGAAGGCTGAAGCTTTCTTT.